Listed here are 4 T cell receptor beta chains from one sample, sequenced in a study of metastatic and nonmetastatic thyroid tumors. Not a single patient had been given any form of treatment at any point before undergoing thyroid surgery. TCRdb re-called clones via MiXCR from the PCR reads. This table holds roughly 35,000 clones, roughly 35% found once. The sequencing sample was made of tumor tissue. These receptors came from a female donor with papillary thyroid cancer or a benign thyroid nodule (not recorded which). Some clones in this sample may be carry-over from other donors' samples.

This clone came up many times. The V and J genes are TRBV28 and TRBJ1-2, with D uncertain. CDR3 length: 13 amino acids. From germline, CDR1 is MDHEN and CDR2 SYDVKM. V was trimmed by 3 bases and J by 9 bases, leaving 14 bases between them. CDR3 in amino acids: CASSFGGPKSYTF. In DNA form, the CDR3 reads TGTGCCAGCAGTTTCGGCGGCCCTAAGAGCTACACCTTC.

The CDR3 sequence is CASSSPGQGSSETQYF. CDR3 bases: TGTGCCAGCAGCTCCCCGGGACAGGGCTCTTCAGAGACCCAGTACTTC. The chain links TRBV28 to TRBJ2-5; TRBD1 agrees at 9 bases. Germline CDR1 is MDHEN and CDR2 is SYDVKM. The ends lost 6 bases at V and 4 bases at J; junction bases unmatched: 12. The CDR3 consists of 16 residues.

This rearrangement joins TRBV11-2 to TRBJ1-2; no clear D gene. The ends were cut back, 4 bases at V and 7 bases at J, with 13 bases in the middle. Germline V gene lookup returns CDR1 SGHAT and CDR2 FQNNGV. The CDR3 spans 13 residues. Here the CDR3 DNA reads TGTGCCAGCAGCTCCTCACAGTGGCTTGGCTACACCTTC. Translation gives CASSSSQWLGYTF.

In its sample, this clone was seen a few times. V usage is TRBV28 and J usage is TRBJ1-5; 8 bases agree with TRBD1. The V gene's germline CDR1 is MDHEN and CDR2 SYDVKM. V shed 5 bases, J shed 7 bases, and the junction held 7 bases outside the gene matches. The CDR3 sequence is 14 residues long. The DNA for the CDR3 is TGTGCCAGCAGTACCCAGGGGGCGCGGCAGCCCCAGCATTTT. Encoded protein: CASSTQGARQPQHF.